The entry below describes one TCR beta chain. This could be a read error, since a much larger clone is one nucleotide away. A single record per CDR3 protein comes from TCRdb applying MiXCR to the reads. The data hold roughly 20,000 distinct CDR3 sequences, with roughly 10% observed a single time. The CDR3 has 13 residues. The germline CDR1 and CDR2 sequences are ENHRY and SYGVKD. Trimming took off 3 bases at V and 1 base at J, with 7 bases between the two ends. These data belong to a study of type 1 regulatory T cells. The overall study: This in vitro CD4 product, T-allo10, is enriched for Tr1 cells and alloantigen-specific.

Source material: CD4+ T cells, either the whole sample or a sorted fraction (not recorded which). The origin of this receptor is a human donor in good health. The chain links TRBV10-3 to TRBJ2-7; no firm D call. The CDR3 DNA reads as TGTGCCATCAGTGAAACAGCATCCTACGAGCAGTACTTC. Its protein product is CAISETASYEQYF.